This T cell receptor beta chain derives from a study of OX40 agonist ivuxolimab in advanced cancers. Study observations and caveats: At doses 0.1 to 3.0 mg/kg, CD4+ and CD8+ clones expanded. Certain nonresponding patients likewise had low normalized T-cell clonal expansion.

Some clones are missing from TCRdb's copy, which holds only in-frame ones; the method was immunoSEQ multiplex PCR. The sample lists tens of thousands of clones; around four fifths were seen once. A word on this clone: The antigen remains unidentified.

Autoimmune disease history or systemic immunosuppression disqualified patients. The study sampled blood at baseline, cycle 4 day 1, and cycle 7 day 1. CDR3 length: 16 residues. The germline V gene encodes CDR1 SGHAT and CDR2 FQNNGV. Trimming cost V 5 bases and J 3 bases, with 18 bases left between them. This rearrangement joins TRBV11-2 to TRBJ2-3; D is possibly TRBD2 (5 bases). Sequenced here: CD4+ or CD8+ T cells sorted from blood, sampled in a trial of the OX40 agonist ivuxolimab. This TCR was sampled from an adult with an advanced solid tumor such as melanoma, head and neck, liver or kidney cancer. This CDR3 is CASSPTARRRTDTQYF. CDR3 nucleotides: TGTGCCAGCAGCCCGACTGCCCGACGGAGGACAGATACGCAGTATTTT.